Below, 18 T cell receptor beta chains from the same sample are listed, as sequenced in a study of blood T cell repertoires in COVID-19. Clones were sequenced by immunoSEQ multiplex PCR, and TCRdb holds only the in-frame ones, with some missing. The sample consists of roughly 120,000 clones, roughly 90% of them appearing once. Sequenced: peripheral blood. The receptors come from a man aged 50 or older with active COVID-19.

The chain combines TRBV5-6 with TRBJ2-7; D ambiguous. With 0 bases removed from V and 1 base from J, the gap between germline ends came to 5 bases. Germline V gene sequence: CDR1 SGHDT, CDR2 YYEEEE. The CDR3 is 13 amino acids. CDR3 DNA: TGTGCCAGCAGCTTGGAACGGTCCTACGAGCAGTACGTC. Encoded protein: CASSLERSYEQYV.

The chain links TRBV3-1 (or the pseudogene TRBV3-2) to TRBJ2-2; 9 nucleotides agree with TRBD2. The CDR3 runs 15 residues. Germline V gives CDR1 LGHDT, CDR2 YNNKEL (reference sequence). Trimming removed 5 bases from V and 6 bases from J; junction bases left unmatched: 7. As DNA, the CDR3 is TGTGCCAGCAGCTACCGCGGGACTAGCCCCGGGGAGCTGTTTTTT. Amino acids: CASSYRGTSPGELFF.

The chain carries TRBV2 and TRBJ2-7, with a tentative D call TRBD1 (5 bases). V lost 2 bases to trimming and J lost 9 bases, with 17 bases between them. The CDR3 contains 14 residues. Germline-derived CDR1 and CDR2 are SNHLY and FYNNEI. The CDR3 loop is CASSESSTGIGQYF. The CDR3 DNA follows: TGTGCCAGCAGTGAAAGCTCTACAGGCATCGGGCAGTACTTC.

A remark on this clone: This same CDR3 is encoded by further DNA sequences in the sample. V usage is TRBV18 and J usage is TRBJ1-1; 7 nucleotides line up with TRBD1. Germline-derived CDR1 and CDR2 are KGHSH and LQKENI. The CDR3 runs 13 residues. V was clipped by 5 bases and J by 1 base; unmatched bases: 1. CDR3 residues: CASSGQANTEAFF. CDR3 coding DNA: TGTGCCAGCTCAGGACAGGCGAACACTGAAGCTTTCTTT.

This chain uses TRBV2 with TRBJ2-5, with TRBD1 identical over 7 bases. This CDR3 comprises 15 residues. Germline values: CDR1 SNHLY, CDR2 FYNNEI. V was pared by 6 bases and J by 1 base, with 8 bases of the junction left unmatched. CDR3 amino acids: CASRTDRLPQETQYF. The DNA of the CDR3 is TGTGCCAGCAGGACGGACAGGCTCCCCCAAGAGACCCAGTACTTC.

In its sample, this clone was seen a few times. As DNA, the CDR3 is TGCAGCGCCTCGGAAAGAACGGGTCAGCCCCAGCATTTT. Translated: CSASERTGQPQHF. The V call is TRBV29-1, the J call TRBJ1-5; D not certain. The germline CDR1 and CDR2 sequences are SQVTM and ANQGSEA. This CDR3 spans 13 amino acids. Between the trimmed V and J ends, which lost 7 bases and 6 bases, there was a span of 16 bases.

The J gene is TRBJ2-5, the V gene TRBV11-2; D unclear. Between the trimmed V and J ends, which lost 2 bases and 2 bases, there was a span of 9 bases. Germline V gives CDR1 SGHAT, CDR2 FQNNGV. The CDR3 totals 14 residues. The CDR3 protein is CASSLTAQQETQYF. CDR3 bases: TGTGCCAGCAGCTTAACAGCACAGCAAGAGACCCAGTACTTC.

The V gene is TRBV21-1, the J gene TRBJ2-2; TRBD2 reflects the table's D call only, with no check against the DNA. TRBV21-1 is termed a pseudogene. The CDR3 runs to 21 residues. The CDR3 protein is CASSKGEVWTSGTSNTGELFF. CDR3 coding DNA: TGTGCCAGCAGCAAAGGGGAAGTCTGGACTAGCGGGACCTCGAACACCGGGGAGCTGTTTTTT.

The chain recombines TRBV15 with TRBJ1-2; D not resolved. V dropped 0 bases and J dropped 8 bases, with 16 bases sitting between them. The germline gives CDR1 LNHNV, CDR2 YYDKDF (reference sequence). CDR3 length: 15 residues. CDR3 in amino acids: CATSRDPTSTGGYTF. CDR3 sequence (DNA): TGTGCCACCAGCAGAGATCCGACATCAACCGGCGGCTACACCTTC.

This clone was seen once. This chain joins TRBV18 and TRBJ1-6, with D possibly TRBD1 on 6 matching bases. The length of the CDR3 is 16 residues. CDR1 and CDR2 from the germline V gene are KGHSH and LQKENI. The V gene lost 3 bases and the J gene lost 7 bases, with 16 bases spanning the gap. CDR3 nucleotide sequence: TGTGCCAGCTCACCTCGGCCGGGGACACCAAATTCACCCCTCCACTTT. Translated, it gives CASSPRPGTPNSPLHF. The full variable domain, rest sourced from reference TRBV18 and TRBJ1-6, is NAGVMQNPRHLVRRRGQEARLRCSPMKGHSHVYWYRQLPEEGLKFMVYLQKENIIDESGMPKERFSAEFPKEGPSILRIQQVVRGDSAAYFCASSPRPGTPNSPLHFGNGTRLTVT.

This sequence joins TRBV19 and TRBJ2-1; TRBD2 matches at 10 bases. J was trimmed by 6 bases and V by 4 bases; bases with no gene match: 6. The CDR3 loop spans 15 amino acids. The germline gives CDR1 LNHDA, CDR2 SQIVND (reference sequence). This chain's CDR3 is CASSRLAGNSNEQFF. CDR3 sequence (DNA): TGTGCCAGTAGTAGACTAGCGGGCAACAGCAATGAGCAGTTCTTC.

The genes are TRBV24-1 and TRBJ1-2; 9 bases are a match to TRBD1. CDR1 is KGHDR and CDR2 is SFDVKD in the germline V gene. This CDR3 is 13 amino acids long. V dropped 7 bases and J dropped 3; count of bases not matched to a gene: 2. CDR3 residues: CATRGQGDYGYTF. The CDR3 DNA sequence: TGTGCCACCAGGGGACAGGGCGACTATGGCTACACCTTC.

V is TRBV10-3 and J is TRBJ2-3, with 8 bases lining up with TRBD1. The V gene's germline CDR1 is ENHRY and CDR2 SYGVKD. V shed 0 bases and J 0 bases; nucleotides not matched to a gene: 8. The CDR3 is 18 amino acids. The CDR3 here is CAISESGPGQASTDTQYF. The CDR3 region has the DNA TGTGCCATCAGTGAGTCGGGGCCGGGACAGGCTAGCACAGATACGCAGTATTTT.

V and J are TRBV25-1 and TRBJ1-2; D is undetermined. The CDR3 loop spans 14 amino acids. Trimming removed 3 bases at V and 5 bases at J, with 13 bases between. Germline V CDR1 and CDR2: MGHDK, SYGVNS. CDR3 loop: CASSDSRVGYGYTF. CDR3 coding DNA: TGTGCCAGCAGTGATTCGAGGGTAGGATATGGCTACACCTTC.

This clone was seen a single time. Written as DNA, the CDR3 is TGTGCCAGCAGCCAAAGACGACCGGGACAGGGGGTCCAATTAAGTGAAAAACTGTTTTTT. This encodes CASSQRRPGQGVQLSEKLFF. The chain couples TRBV14 to TRBJ1-4, with 11 bases fitting TRBD1. The CDR3 has 20 residues. V lost 2 bases, J lost 7 bases, and 18 bases stayed unmatched. Germline loops: CDR1 SGHDN, CDR2 FVKESK.

The V gene is TRBV24-1, the J gene TRBJ2-1; 11 positions match TRBD2. Trimming took 4 bases from V and 5 from J; bases not matched to a gene: 12. Germline CDR1 reads KGHDR; CDR2 reads SFDVKD. This CDR3 is 18 amino acids long. The CDR3 spells CATSDPGIAGGLDNEQFF. CDR3 bases: TGTGCCACCAGTGACCCTGGGATAGCGGGAGGGCTTGACAATGAGCAGTTCTTC.

The chain employs TRBV6-5 and TRBJ2-7, with D perhaps matching TRBD1 (7 bases). The CDR3 runs 14 residues. CDR1 and CDR2 from the germline V gene are MNHEY and SVGAGI. V lost 7 bases, J lost 6 bases, and 19 bases lay in between. Here the CDR3 reads CASTPRQGLGEQYF. The CDR3 coding sequence is TGTGCCAGCACTCCGAGACAGGGACTGGGCGAGCAGTACTTC.

The chain uses TRBV4-2 and TRBJ1-3; D possibly corresponds to TRBD1 (5 bases). This CDR3 contains 16 residues. The germline V gene has CDR1 LGHNA and CDR2 YNFKEQ. Between the trimmed V and J ends, which lost 0 bases and 4 bases, there was a span of 13 bases. In DNA, the CDR3 is TGTGCCAGCAGCCAAGAGAGCAGGGCGAACGGAAACACCATATATTTT. Amino acids: CASSQESRANGNTIYF.